This entry describes one T cell receptor (beta chain). Between the trimmed V and J ends, which lost 6 bases and 5 bases, there was a span of 8 bases. Germline V gene lookup returns CDR1 SGHTA and CDR2 FQGTGA. The CDR3 length is 13 residues. TCRdb used MiXCR to reprocess the reads, holding one entry per CDR3 protein. The sample lists some 100,000 distinct CDR3 sequences, roughly 28% seen once, with less than 2.5% in the top ten. The sample comes from a study of type 1 regulatory T cells. Looking at the study overall: T-allo10 is an in vitro-generated, Tr1-enriched CD4 T cell product specific for alloantigen.

Material for sequencing was CD4+ T cells, either the whole sample or a sorted fraction (not recorded which). The sequence derives from a human donor in good health. This chain uses TRBV7-3 with TRBJ1-6; D is possibly TRBD1 (5 bases). In DNA form, the CDR3 reads TGTGCCAGCAGTCGACAGCATAATTCACCCCTCCACTTT. Translation gives CASSRQHNSPLHF.